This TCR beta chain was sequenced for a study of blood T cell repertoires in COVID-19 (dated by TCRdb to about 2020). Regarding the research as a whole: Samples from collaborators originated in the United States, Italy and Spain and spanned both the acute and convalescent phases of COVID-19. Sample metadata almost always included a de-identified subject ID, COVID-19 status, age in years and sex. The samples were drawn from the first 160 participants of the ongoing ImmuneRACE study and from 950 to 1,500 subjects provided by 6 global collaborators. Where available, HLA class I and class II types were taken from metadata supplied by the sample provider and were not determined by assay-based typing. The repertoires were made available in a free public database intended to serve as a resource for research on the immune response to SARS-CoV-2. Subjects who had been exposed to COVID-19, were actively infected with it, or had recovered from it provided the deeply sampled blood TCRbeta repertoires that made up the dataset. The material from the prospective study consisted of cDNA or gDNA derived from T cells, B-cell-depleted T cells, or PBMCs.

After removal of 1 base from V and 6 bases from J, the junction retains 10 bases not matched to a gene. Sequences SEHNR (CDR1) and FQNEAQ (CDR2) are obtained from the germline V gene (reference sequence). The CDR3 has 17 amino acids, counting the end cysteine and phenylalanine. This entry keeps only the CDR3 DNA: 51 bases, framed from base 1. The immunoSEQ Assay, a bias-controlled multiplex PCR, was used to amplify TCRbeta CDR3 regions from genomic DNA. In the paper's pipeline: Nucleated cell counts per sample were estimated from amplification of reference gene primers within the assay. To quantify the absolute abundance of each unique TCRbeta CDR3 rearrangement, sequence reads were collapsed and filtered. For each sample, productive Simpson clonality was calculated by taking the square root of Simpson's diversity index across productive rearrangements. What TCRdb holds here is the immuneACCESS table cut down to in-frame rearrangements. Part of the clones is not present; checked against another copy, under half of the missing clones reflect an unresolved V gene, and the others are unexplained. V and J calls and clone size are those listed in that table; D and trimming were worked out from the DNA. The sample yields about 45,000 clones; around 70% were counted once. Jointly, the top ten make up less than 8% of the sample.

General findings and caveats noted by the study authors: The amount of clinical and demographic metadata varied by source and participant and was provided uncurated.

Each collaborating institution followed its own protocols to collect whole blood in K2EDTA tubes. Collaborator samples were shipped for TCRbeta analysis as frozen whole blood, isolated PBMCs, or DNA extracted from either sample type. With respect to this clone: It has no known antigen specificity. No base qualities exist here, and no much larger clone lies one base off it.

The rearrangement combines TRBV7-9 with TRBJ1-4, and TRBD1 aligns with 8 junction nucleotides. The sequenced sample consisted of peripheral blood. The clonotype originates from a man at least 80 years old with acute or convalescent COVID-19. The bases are TGTGCCAGCAGCTTAGGCTTAATCAGGGGGCTCGATGAAAAACTGTTTTTT. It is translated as CASSLGLIRGLDEKLFF.